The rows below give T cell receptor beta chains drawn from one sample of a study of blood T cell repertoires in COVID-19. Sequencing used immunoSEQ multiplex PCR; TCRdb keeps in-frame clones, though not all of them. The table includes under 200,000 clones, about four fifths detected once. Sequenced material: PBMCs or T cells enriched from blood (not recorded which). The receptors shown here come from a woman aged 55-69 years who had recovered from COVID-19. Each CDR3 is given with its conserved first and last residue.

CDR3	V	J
CASSNVGGRETQYF	TRBV21-1	TRBJ2-5
CATSDQGQGYNEQFF	TRBV24-1	TRBJ2-1
CASDDSWAGANYGYTF	TRBV19	TRBJ1-2
CASANQDRGRLKEKLFF	TRBV19	TRBJ1-4
CASSQPTGELFF	TRBV3-1/TRBV3-2	TRBJ2-2
CAWSVRAGGPWNEQFF	TRBV30	TRBJ2-1
CASPLEGTGVFTDTQYF	TRBV25-1	TRBJ2-3
CASSMEDRASDTQYF	TRBV7-2	TRBJ2-3
CASSIRQGRNTGELFF	TRBV7-8	TRBJ2-2
CASSYGTGGTDTQYF	TRBV14	TRBJ2-3
CASSPPTVNEQFF	TRBV18	TRBJ2-1
CASSPPVRGQNTEAFF	TRBV18	TRBJ1-1
CASSQVRTSTETQYF	TRBV3-1/TRBV3-2	TRBJ2-5
CASSGWTSSETQYF	TRBV5-1	TRBJ2-5